What follows is one T cell receptor (beta chain) and its context. The target antigen is unknown. The CDR3 runs to 15 residues. V lost 3 bases to trimming and J lost 2 bases, with 11 bases between them. This sample was included in a study of blood T cells in healthy people across ages. Whole-study results and caveats: Estimates of diversity drawn from one million T cells were considered underestimates. Age showed a roughly linear inverse relationship with TCR beta diversity per million T cells.

Then a second PCR, running about 6 to 11 cycles, was carried out with a sample-barcoded 5' primer and a J-beta primer mix. TCRdb used MiXCR to reprocess the 5' RACE reads, holding one entry per CDR3 protein. The data hold 700,000 to 1,000,000 distinct CDR3 sequences, with 44% observed a single time. Each of the donors had roughly 10 milliliters of peripheral blood drawn into EDTA-treated Vacutainer tubes. This sequence joins TRBV12-3 or TRBV12-4 and TRBJ2-1; no firm D call. Sequencing was done on a sample of blood. The clonotype comes from a man between 60 and 70 years old in good health. The CDR3 region has the DNA TGTGCCAGCAGTTTTGGCGGCTACACCTACAATGAGCAGTTCTTC. Protein product: CASSFGGYTYNEQFF.